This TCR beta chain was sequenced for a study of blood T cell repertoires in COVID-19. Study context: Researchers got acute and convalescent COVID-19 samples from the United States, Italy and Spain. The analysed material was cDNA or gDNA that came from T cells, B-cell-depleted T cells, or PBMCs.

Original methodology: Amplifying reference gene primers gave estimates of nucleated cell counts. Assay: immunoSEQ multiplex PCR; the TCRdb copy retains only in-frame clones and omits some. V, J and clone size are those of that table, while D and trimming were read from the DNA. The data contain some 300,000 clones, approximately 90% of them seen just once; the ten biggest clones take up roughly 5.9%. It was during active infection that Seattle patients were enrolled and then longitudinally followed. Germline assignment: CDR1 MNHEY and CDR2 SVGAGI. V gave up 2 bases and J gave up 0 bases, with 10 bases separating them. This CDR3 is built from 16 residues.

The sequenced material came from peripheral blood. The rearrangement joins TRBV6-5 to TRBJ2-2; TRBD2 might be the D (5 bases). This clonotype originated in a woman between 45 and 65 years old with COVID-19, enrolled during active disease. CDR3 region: CASSYDGGANTGELFF. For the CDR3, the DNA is TGTGCCAGCAGTTACGATGGAGGCGCGAACACCGGGGAGCTGTTTTTT.